This TCR beta chain was captured by sequencing in a study of blood T cells in healthy people across ages. Then a second PCR, running roughly 7 to 11 cycles, was carried out with a sample-barcoded 5' primer and a J-beta primer mix. Each CDR3 protein gets one entry after TCRdb re-called the 5' RACE reads with MiXCR. The sample has about 900,000 distinct CDR3 sequences, under 50% seen once. A minimum of 6.5 million PBMCs was isolated per sample. Germline lookup yields CDR1 SGHAT and CDR2 FQNNGV. The CDR3 is 16 amino acids. The V and J ends lost 2 bases and 4 bases respectively, with 12 bases between them.

The V and J genes are TRBV11-2 and TRBJ2-6; D is ambiguous. Material: blood. The TCR sequence derives from a man aged 25 to 40 in good health. The CDR3 is CASSLLTPTGANVLTF. CDR3 in DNA: TGTGCCAGCAGCTTATTGACCCCAACAGGGGCCAACGTCCTGACTTTC.